Reported below is one T cell receptor beta chain. Antigen: not known. The CDR3 has 15 amino acids. Trimming removed 1 base at V and 2 bases at J, with 11 bases between. CDR1 and CDR2 (germline): MNHEY, SVGAGI. This sample is part of a study of beta chain features in type 1 diabetes. Turning to the study itself: No patient-donor differences in age, gender, total cells or subset yield. Study outcomes and limitations: Using cDNA template may skew counts toward highly expressing activated cells. Shortening of TCRB CDR3s, moderate but significant, appeared in all four CD4+ subsets of Type 1 diabetes patients. The similarity of naive, central memory and Treg TCRB repertoires appeared greater among patients than among healthy donors.

Reverse transcribing all isolated RNA meant expressed TCRB transcripts were sequenced. Naive, central memory and regulatory T cell samples produced a mean of approximately 4 million reads. Sequenced by immunoSEQ multiplex PCR; TCRdb stores in-frame clones only, minus some. The repertoire includes about 15,000 clones, almost 70% of them detected once, and less than 2.5% sits in the top ten. The clonotype originates from a man aged 25-45 years with type 1 diabetes. The chain joins TRBV6-5 to TRBJ1-2, with D unresolved. Source material: Tregs from blood. The CDR3 nucleotides are TGTGCCAGCAGTTACTTGGAGGGTTCGAACTATGGCTACACCTTC. It codes for CASSYLEGSNYGYTF.